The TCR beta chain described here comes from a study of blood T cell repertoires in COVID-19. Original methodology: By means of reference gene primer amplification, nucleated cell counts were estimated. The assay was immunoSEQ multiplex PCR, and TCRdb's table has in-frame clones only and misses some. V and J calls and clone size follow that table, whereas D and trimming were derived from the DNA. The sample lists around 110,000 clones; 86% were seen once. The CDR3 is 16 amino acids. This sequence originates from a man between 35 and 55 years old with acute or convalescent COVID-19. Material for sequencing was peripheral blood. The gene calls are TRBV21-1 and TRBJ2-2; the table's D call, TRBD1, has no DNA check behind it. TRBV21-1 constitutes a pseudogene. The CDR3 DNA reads TGTGCCAGCAGCAAAGTATCGGAGGGGGCAGAATGGGAGCTGTTTTTT. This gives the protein CASSKVSEGAEWELFF.